Listed here is a single T cell receptor beta chain. Its target is unknown. This entry is derived from a study of OX40 agonist ivuxolimab in advanced cancers. Study details: Three dose-escalation patients had partial responses: one with hepatocellular carcinoma and two with cutaneous melanoma. The study's findings and limits: CD4+ and CD8+ blood T cells expanded clonally by week 6 at 0.1 to 3.0 mg/kg. CD8+ T cells (on average) carried more expanded clones than CD4+ T cells. Those patients achieving a partial response at 0.1-3.0 mg/kg showed among the lowest clonal expansion.

Repertoires were generated with immunoSEQ multiplex PCR, while TCRdb's copy carries only in-frame clones and drops some. The sample holds 99,000 or so clones, approximately 93% seen once. The V gene's germline CDR1 is GTSNPN and CDR2 SVGIG (reference sequence). This CDR3 has 13 residues. Trimming removed 3 bases from V and 4 bases from J, with 12 bases in between. This chain links TRBV30 with TRBJ2-5, with D perhaps TRBD1 (6 bases). This TCR derives from an adult with an advanced solid tumor such as melanoma, head and neck, liver or kidney cancer. The sequences come from CD4+ or CD8+ T cells sorted from blood, collected in a trial of the OX40 agonist ivuxolimab. The CDR3 reads CAWRRTVRETQYF. In nucleotides, the CDR3 is TGTGCCTGGAGAAGGACAGTACGAGAGACCCAGTACTTC.